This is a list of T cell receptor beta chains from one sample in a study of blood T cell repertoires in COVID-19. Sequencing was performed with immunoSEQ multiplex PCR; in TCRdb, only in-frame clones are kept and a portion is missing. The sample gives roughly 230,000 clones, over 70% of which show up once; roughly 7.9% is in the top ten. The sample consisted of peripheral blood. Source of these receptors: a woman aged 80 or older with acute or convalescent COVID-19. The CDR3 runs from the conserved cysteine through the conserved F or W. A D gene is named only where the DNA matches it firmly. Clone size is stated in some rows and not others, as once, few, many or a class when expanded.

TGTGCCAGCAGCCCTGCGGGGCTAGCTGGAGAGACCCAGTACTTC CASSPAGLAGETQYF once TRBV5-8 NA TRBJ2-5
TGTGCCAGCAGCTTAGCTGGACGTAGCGGGAGTTTTAATGAGCAGTTCTTC CASSLAGRSGSFNEQFF NA TRBV7-2 TRBD2 TRBJ2-1
TGCGCCAGCAGCTTAACTAGCGGGGGACACCGTAATGAGCAGTTCTTC CASSLTSGGHRNEQFF NA TRBV5-1 TRBD2 TRBJ2-1
TGTGCCAGCAGCTTGGGGACAGGGGCCTACGAGCAGTACTTC CASSLGTGAYEQYF NA TRBV7-2 TRBD1 TRBJ2-7
TGCGCCAGCAGTGCCCGACAGGGCAGCACAGATACGCAGTATTTT CASSARQGSTDTQYF NA TRBV10-1 TRBD1 TRBJ2-3
TGTGCCAGCAGCTTAACGCCAGGGGTAGATTCACCCCTCCACTTT CASSLTPGVDSPLHF NA TRBV7-3 NA TRBJ1-6
TGTGCCACCAGTGATAGGACAGGGTTGGACACCGGGGAGCTGTTTTTT CATSDRTGLDTGELFF NA TRBV24-1 TRBD1 TRBJ2-2
TGTGCCTGGAGTGGCCGGACAGAAGCTTTCTTT CAWSGRTEAFF NA TRBV30 NA TRBJ1-1
TGTGCCATCAGTACCTCGGACAGGGGAAGCAATCAGCCCCAGCATTTT CAISTSDRGSNQPQHF NA TRBV10-3 TRBD1 TRBJ1-5
TGTGCCAGCAGCCAAGATAGTAATCAGCCCCAGCATTTT CASSQDSNQPQHF NA TRBV3-1/TRBV3-2 NA TRBJ1-5
TGTGCCAGCAGCCCGCGGGCCCCGGGCGATACGCAGTATTTT CASSPRAPGDTQYF NA TRBV5-4 NA TRBJ2-3
TGTGCCAGCAGCTTTGGGACTAGCGGGAGTAATGAGCAGTTCTTC CASSFGTSGSNEQFF NA TRBV11-2 TRBD2 TRBJ2-1
TGCGCCAGCAGTCCCAGGGTGGGCGATGAAGCTTTCTTT CASSPRVGDEAFF few TRBV10-1 NA TRBJ1-1
TGTGCCAGCAGTGGGGGCGCGATTACAGATACGCAGTATTTT CASSGGAITDTQYF NA TRBV2 NA TRBJ2-3
TGTGCCACCAGTCTGGGACTAGGAAACGACTACAATGAGCAGTTCTTC CATSLGLGNDYNEQFF few TRBV24-1 TRBD2 TRBJ2-1
TGTGCCAGTAGTAGGACAGGGCGTCACAACTATGGCTACACCTTC CASSRTGRHNYGYTF NA TRBV19 TRBD1 TRBJ1-2
TGCAGCGTTTTGGCGCTAGCGGGTTCCTACAATGAGCAGTTCTTC CSVLALAGSYNEQFF NA TRBV29-1 TRBD2 TRBJ2-1
TGTGCCAGCAGCTTAAAAGGGGGGGGGCCCTATGGCTACACCTTC CASSLKGGGPYGYTF NA TRBV7-9 NA TRBJ1-2
TGTGCCAGCAGCCTCAGTACAGGGTATCGTAATGAAAAACTGTTTTTT CASSLSTGYRNEKLFF NA TRBV11-2 NA TRBJ1-4
TGTGCCAGCAGTCTATCGACAGGACCTATTTCCTACGAGCAGTACTTC CASSLSTGPISYEQYF NA TRBV13 NA TRBJ2-7
TGTGCCAGCAGCCATCTAGCGTACGACGGGACCCAGTACTTC CASSHLAYDGTQYF NA TRBV3-1/TRBV3-2 NA TRBJ2-5
TGCGCCAGCAGCTTGGCCCCATCGAACACTGAAGCTTTCTTT CASSLAPSNTEAFF NA TRBV5-1 NA TRBJ1-1
TGTGCCAGCAGCTTAGGCGGGGATGAAAAACTGTTTTTT CASSLGGDEKLFF NA TRBV5-4 NA TRBJ1-4
TGTGCCAGCAGCCAAGATATATCGAATTCACCCCTCCACTTT CASSQDISNSPLHF NA TRBV3-1/TRBV3-2 NA TRBJ1-6
TGTGCCAGCAGTGTCTACCCCGCAACTGGGACAGGGGGGATCAATGAGCAGTTCTTC CASSVYPATGTGGINEQFF NA TRBV2 TRBD1 TRBJ2-1
TGTGCCAGTAGTATTCAGGCAGGGGGCGGCTACACCTTC CASSIQAGGGYTF few TRBV19 TRBD1 TRBJ1-2
TGTGCCAGCAGCCAAGGGAGCGGATACGAGCAGTACTTC CASSQGSGYEQYF NA TRBV3-1/TRBV3-2 NA TRBJ2-7
TGTGCCAGCAGCTCCCGACAGGGCCAGAAGTCTGGGGCCAACGTCCTGACTTTC CASSSRQGQKSGANVLTF NA TRBV7-8 TRBD1 TRBJ2-6
TGCAGCGCGACCGAGAACTATGGCTACACCTTC CSATENYGYTF NA TRBV29-1 NA TRBJ1-2
TGCAGTGCTAGTTTAGCGACTCTCAACACTGAAGCTTTCTTT CSASLATLNTEAFF few TRBV20-1 NA TRBJ1-1
TGTGCCAGTAGTACCCCGACAGGGTCCTCCTACGAGCAGTACTTC CASSTPTGSSYEQYF NA TRBV19 TRBD1 TRBJ2-7
TGTGCCAGCAGTTTAAGTGGACAGGGAGGGTTTGACTATGGCTACACCTTC CASSLSGQGGFDYGYTF once TRBV28 TRBD1 TRBJ1-2
TGTGCCAGCACCTACGACGGGGATAGGGAGACCCAGTACTTC CASTYDGDRETQYF NA TRBV6-5 NA TRBJ2-5
TGCGCCAGCAGCTTGGGAGGGGGACAGGAAGGCTACGAGCAGTACTTC CASSLGGGQEGYEQYF few TRBV5-1 TRBD1 TRBJ2-7
TGTGCTAGTGGTGTAGCCATAGTAGCCAAAAACATTCAGTACTTC CASGVAIVAKNIQYF NA TRBV12-5 NA TRBJ2-4
TGTGCCAGTAGTATTGGAAGACAGGCTACCCAAGAGACCCAGTACTTC CASSIGRQATQETQYF once TRBV19 NA TRBJ2-5
TGCAGCGGGAGCCGGACAACCACTGACACCGGGGAGCTGTTTTTT CSGSRTTTDTGELFF NA TRBV29-1 NA TRBJ2-2
TGTGCCAGTAGTATTACGGACATCGGGAGAGACACTGAAGCTTTCTTT CASSITDIGRDTEAFF NA TRBV19 NA TRBJ1-1
TGTGCCAGCAGCACACTTGGAGGGGGGGGTTCCTACGAGCAGTACTTC CASSTLGGGGSYEQYF NA TRBV27 NA TRBJ2-7